This T cell receptor (beta chain) is from a study of a mutant IDH1 vaccine in newly diagnosed glioma. Method: immunoSEQ multiplex PCR; TCRdb's copy keeps in-frame clones and lacks some. This sample carries some 66,000 clones, 84% of them seen once, and the ten largest clones take about 4.2%. The V end lost 8 bases, the J end lost 3 bases, and 20 bases lay between the germline ends. Looked up from germline, CDR1 is MDHEN and CDR2 is SYDVKM. The CDR3 consists of 15 residues. In regard to this clone: Antigen: not known.

Time point denoted: week 35, safety follow-up. Every vaccine dose comprised 300 ug of mutant IDH1 20-mer peptide plus topical imiquimod. This sequence joins TRBV28 and TRBJ2-7, with D perhaps matching TRBD2 (7 bases). The starting material was PBMCs, obtained from a glioma patient whose treatment included an IDH1 peptide vaccine. The TCR originated in a man aged 25 to 45 with glioma. CDR3 amino acids: CASSTRAGANYEQYF. In DNA form, the CDR3 reads TGTGCCAGCTCAACCCGGGCGGGGGCTAACTACGAGCAGTACTTC.